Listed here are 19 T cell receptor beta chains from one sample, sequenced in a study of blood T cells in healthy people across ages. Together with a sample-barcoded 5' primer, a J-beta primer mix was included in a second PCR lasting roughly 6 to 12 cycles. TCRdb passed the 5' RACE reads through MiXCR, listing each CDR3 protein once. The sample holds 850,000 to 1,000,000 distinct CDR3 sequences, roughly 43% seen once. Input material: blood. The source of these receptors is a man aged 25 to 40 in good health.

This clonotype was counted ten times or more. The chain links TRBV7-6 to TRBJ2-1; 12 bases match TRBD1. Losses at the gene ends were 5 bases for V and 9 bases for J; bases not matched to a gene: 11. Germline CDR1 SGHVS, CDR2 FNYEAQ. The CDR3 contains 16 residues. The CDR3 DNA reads TGTGCCAGCAGCCCTTCCGGGACAGGGGGCTCCTTTGAGCAGTTCTTC. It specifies CASSPSGTGGSFEQFF.

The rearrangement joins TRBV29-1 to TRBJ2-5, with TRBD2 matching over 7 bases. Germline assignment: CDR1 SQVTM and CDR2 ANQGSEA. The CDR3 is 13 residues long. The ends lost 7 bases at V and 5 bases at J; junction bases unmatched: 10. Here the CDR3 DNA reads TGCAGCGGAAAGCGGGGCGTCTGGGAGACCCAGTACTTC. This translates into CSGKRGVWETQYF.

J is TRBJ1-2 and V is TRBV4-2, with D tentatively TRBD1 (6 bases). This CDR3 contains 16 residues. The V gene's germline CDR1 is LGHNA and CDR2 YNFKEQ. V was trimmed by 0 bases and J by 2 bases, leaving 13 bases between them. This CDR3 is CASSQDLGQLNYGYTF. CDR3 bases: TGTGCCAGCAGCCAAGATCTTGGACAGCTAAACTATGGCTACACCTTC.

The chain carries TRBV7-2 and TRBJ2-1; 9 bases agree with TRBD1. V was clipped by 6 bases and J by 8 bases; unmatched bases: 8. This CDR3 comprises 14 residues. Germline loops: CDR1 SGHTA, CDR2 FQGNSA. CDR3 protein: CASRGGQGIDEQFF. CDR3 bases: TGTGCCAGCAGGGGGGGACAGGGAATCGATGAGCAGTTCTTC.

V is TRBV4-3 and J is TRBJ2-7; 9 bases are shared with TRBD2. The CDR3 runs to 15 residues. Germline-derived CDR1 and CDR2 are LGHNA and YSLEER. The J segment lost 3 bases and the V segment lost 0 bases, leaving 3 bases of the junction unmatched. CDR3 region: CASSQDGTSSYEQYF. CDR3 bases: TGCGCCAGCAGCCAAGATGGGACTAGCAGCTACGAGCAGTACTTC.

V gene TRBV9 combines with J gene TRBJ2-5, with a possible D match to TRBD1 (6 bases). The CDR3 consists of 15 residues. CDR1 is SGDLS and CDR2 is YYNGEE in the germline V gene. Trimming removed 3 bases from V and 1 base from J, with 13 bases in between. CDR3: CASSARGILQETQYF. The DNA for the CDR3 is TGTGCCAGCAGCGCAAGGGGGATCCTCCAAGAGACCCAGTACTTC.

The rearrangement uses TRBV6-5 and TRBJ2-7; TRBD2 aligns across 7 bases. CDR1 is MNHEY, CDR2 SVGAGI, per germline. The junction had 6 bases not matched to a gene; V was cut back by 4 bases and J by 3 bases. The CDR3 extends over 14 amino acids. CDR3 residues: CASSSPGLNYEQYF. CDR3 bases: TGTGCCAGCAGTTCCCCGGGACTAAACTACGAGCAGTACTTC.

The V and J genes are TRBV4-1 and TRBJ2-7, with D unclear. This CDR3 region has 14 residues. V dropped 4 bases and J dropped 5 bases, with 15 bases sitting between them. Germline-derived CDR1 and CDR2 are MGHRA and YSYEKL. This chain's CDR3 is CASSLLGPGHEQYF. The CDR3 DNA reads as TGCGCCAGCAGCCTTTTGGGCCCCGGTCACGAGCAGTACTTC.

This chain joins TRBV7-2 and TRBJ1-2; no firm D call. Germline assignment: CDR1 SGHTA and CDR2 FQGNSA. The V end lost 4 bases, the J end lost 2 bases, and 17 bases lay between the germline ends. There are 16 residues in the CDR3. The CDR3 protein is CASSSLDLRTNYGYTF. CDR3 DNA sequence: TGTGCCAGCAGCTCTCTGGACTTAAGGACCAACTATGGCTACACCTTC.

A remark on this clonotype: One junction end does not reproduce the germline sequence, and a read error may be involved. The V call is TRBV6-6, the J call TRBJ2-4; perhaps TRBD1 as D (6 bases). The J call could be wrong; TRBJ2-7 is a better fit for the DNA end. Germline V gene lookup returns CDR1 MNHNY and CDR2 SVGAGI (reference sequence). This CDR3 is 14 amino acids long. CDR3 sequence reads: CAGSYHDRTDEQYF. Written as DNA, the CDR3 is TGTGCCGGCAGTTACCACGACAGGACCGACGAGCAGTACTTC.

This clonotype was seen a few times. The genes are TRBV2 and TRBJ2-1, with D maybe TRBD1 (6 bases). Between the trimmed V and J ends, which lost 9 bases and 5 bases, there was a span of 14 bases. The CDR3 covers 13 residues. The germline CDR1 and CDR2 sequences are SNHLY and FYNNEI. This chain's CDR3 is CASRQDTNNEQFF. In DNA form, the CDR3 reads TGTGCCAGTCGACAGGACACCAACAATGAGCAGTTCTTC.

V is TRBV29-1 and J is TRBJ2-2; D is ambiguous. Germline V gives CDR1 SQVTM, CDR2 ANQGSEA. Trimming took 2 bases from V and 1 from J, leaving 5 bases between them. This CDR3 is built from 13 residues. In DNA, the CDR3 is TGCAGCGTTGAAATGGTGAACACCGGGGAGCTGTTTTTT. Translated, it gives CSVEMVNTGELFF.

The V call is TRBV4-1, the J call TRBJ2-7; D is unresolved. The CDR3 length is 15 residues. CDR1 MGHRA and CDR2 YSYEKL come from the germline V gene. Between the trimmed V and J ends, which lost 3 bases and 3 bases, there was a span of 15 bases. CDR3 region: CASSQTTEGLYEQYF. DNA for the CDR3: TGCGCCAGCAGCCAGACGACGGAAGGGCTCTACGAGCAGTACTTC.

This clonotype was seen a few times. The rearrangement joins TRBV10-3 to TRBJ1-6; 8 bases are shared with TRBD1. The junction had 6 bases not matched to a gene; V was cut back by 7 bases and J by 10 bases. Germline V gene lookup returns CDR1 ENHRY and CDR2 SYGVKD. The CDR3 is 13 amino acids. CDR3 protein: CAITGDRGSPLHF. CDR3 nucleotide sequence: TGTGCCATCACTGGCGACAGGGGCTCACCCCTCCACTTT.

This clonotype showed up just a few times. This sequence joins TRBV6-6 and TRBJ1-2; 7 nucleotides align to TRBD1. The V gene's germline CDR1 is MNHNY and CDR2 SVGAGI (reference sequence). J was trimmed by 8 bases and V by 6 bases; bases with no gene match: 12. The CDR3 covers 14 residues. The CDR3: CASSQQGPREGYTF. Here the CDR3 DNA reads TGTGCCAGCAGCCAACAGGGGCCTCGGGAGGGCTACACCTTC.

CDR3 nucleotide sequence: TGTGCCACCAGTGATCTCAGCCCTGGGGGCTCCACTGAAGCTTTCTTT. It codes for CATSDLSPGGSTEAFF. This sequence joins TRBV24-1 and TRBJ1-1, with D perhaps matching TRBD1 (6 bases). The CDR3 loop spans 16 amino acids. V shed 3 bases and J shed 4 bases, with 17 bases lying between them. Germline CDR1 is KGHDR and CDR2 is SFDVKD.

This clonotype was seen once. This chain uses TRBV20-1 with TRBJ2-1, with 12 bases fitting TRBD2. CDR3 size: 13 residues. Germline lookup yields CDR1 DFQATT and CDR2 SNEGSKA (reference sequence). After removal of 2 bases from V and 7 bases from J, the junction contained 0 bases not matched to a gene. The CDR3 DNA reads TGCAGTGCTAGAACTAGCGGGAGGAATGAGCAGTTCTTC. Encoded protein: CSARTSGRNEQFF.

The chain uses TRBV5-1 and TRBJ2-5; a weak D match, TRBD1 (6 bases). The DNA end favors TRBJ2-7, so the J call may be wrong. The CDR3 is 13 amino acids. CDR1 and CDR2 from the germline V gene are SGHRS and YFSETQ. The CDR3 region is CASSLGWDNEQYF. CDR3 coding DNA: TGCGCCAGCAGCTTGGGCTGGGACAACGAGCAGTACTTC.

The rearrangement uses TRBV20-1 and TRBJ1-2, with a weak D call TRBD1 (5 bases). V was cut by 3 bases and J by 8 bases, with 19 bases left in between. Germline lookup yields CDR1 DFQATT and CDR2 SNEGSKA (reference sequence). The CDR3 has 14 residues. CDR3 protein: CSARVGTPYRGYTF. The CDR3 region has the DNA TGCAGTGCTAGGGTAGGGACTCCATATCGGGGCTACACCTTC.